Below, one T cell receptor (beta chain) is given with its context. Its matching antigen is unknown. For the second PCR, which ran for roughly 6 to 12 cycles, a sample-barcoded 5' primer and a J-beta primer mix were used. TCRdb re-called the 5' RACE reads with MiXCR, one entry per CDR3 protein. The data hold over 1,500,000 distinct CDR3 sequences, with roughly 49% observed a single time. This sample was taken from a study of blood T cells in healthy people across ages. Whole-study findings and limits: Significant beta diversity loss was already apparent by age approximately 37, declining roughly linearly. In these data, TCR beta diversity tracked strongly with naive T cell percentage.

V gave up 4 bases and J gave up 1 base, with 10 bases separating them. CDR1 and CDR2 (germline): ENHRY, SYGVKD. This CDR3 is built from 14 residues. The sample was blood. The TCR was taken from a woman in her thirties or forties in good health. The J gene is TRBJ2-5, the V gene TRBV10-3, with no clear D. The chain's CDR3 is CAISGINSQETQYF. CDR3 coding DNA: TGTGCCATCAGTGGCATAAACAGCCAAGAGACCCAGTACTTC.